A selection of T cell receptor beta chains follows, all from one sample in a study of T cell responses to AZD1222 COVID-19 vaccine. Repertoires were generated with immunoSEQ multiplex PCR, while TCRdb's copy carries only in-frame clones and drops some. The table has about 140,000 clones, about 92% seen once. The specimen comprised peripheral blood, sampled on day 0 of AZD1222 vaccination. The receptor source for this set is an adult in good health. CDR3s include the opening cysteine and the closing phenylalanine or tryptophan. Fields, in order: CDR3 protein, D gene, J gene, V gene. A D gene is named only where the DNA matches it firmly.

CDR3: CATSSRDRGDTEAFF
D: TRBD1
J: TRBJ1-1
V: TRBV15

CDR3: CASSLVPRRGKETQYF
D: -
J: TRBJ2-5
V: TRBV28

CDR3: CASSRTGDNQPQHF
D: TRBD1
J: TRBJ1-5
V: TRBV6-2/TRBV6-3

CDR3: CSASINTEAFF
D: -
J: TRBJ1-1
V: TRBV29-1

CDR3: CASSLGGRETQYF
D: -
J: TRBJ2-5
V: TRBV5-1

CDR3: CASSVRGSTDTQYF
D: -
J: TRBJ2-3
V: TRBV6-4

CDR3: CATSREATSYNEQFF
D: -
J: TRBJ2-1
V: TRBV15

CDR3: CASSLGLAGAETQYF
D: TRBD2
J: TRBJ2-5
V: TRBV18

CDR3: CASSLRGAENTEAFF
D: -
J: TRBJ1-1
V: TRBV7-8

CDR3: CAWSVGTNTEAFF
D: -
J: TRBJ1-1
V: TRBV30

CDR3: CASSFGRGSGYNEQFF
D: -
J: TRBJ2-1
V: TRBV7-9

CDR3: CASGPSTGGEGYTF
D: TRBD1
J: TRBJ1-2
V: TRBV7-9

CDR3: CAWAWDTGRVEANYGYTF
D: -
J: TRBJ1-2
V: TRBV30

CDR3: CASSSGSGNTIYF
D: -
J: TRBJ1-3
V: TRBV19

CDR3: CASSSTATNAQPQHF
D: -
J: TRBJ1-5
V: TRBV5-5

CDR3: CASSSGQVYGYTF
D: TRBD1
J: TRBJ1-2
V: TRBV5-1

CDR3: CASTGGYEQYF
D: -
J: TRBJ2-7
V: TRBV19

CDR3: CASSWRLDNSPLHF
D: -
J: TRBJ1-6
V: TRBV7-2

CDR3: CASSIQTGSYGYTF
D: TRBD1
J: TRBJ1-2
V: TRBV7-2

CDR3: CASSPDRTRPQHF
D: -
J: TRBJ1-5
V: TRBV28

CDR3: CASSSGQGTYNEQFF
D: TRBD1
J: TRBJ2-1
V: TRBV11-2